This T cell receptor beta chain originates from a study of shared clonotypes between healthy human individuals. In the study overall: The plates for each donor numbered three CD4 naive, three CD4 memory, two CD8 naive and one CD8 memory. General observations from the study: The generation probabilities recorded for non-shared clonotypes fell below those of clonotypes shared by all four donors. Compared with memory subsets, naive subsets generally had larger estimated richness.

CD45RO-negative, CCR7-selected cells formed the naive CD8 fraction, which excluded terminally differentiated effector memory CD45RA+ cells. The CDR3 contains 15 residues. CDR1 and CDR2 (germline): MNHNY, SVGAGI (reference sequence). Trimming took 2 bases from V and 4 from J; bases not matched to a gene: 7. As concerns this clone: Its antigen is as yet unknown.

Investigators spread the genomic DNA of each subset evenly over several immunoSEQ plates. Profiled with immunoSEQ multiplex PCR; TCRdb holds only in-frame clones, not every one. This table has some 2.1 million clones, about 95% appearing once. The V and J genes are TRBV6-6 and TRBJ2-7; TRBD2 aligns across 8 bases. Sequences were obtained from naive CD8+ T cells sorted from blood. The clonotype was recovered from a man younger than 35 in good health. Here the CDR3 reads CASSYNSGIGYEQYF. CDR3 sequence (DNA): TGTGCCAGCAGTTACAATAGCGGGATCGGGTACGAGCAGTACTTC.